This paragraph reports one TCR beta chain. Sequencing was performed with immunoSEQ multiplex PCR; in TCRdb, only in-frame clones are kept and a portion is missing. The sample contains a few hundred thousand clones, 83% of which appear only once. Clinical history reported by participants formed the basis on which cohorts were assigned. The data stem from a study of blood T cell repertoires in COVID-19. The germline gives CDR1 SGHTA, CDR2 FQGNSA. V gave up 8 bases and J gave up 8 bases; unmatched junction bases: 11. CDR3 length: 13 amino acids. The clonotype comes from a woman in her forties or fifties who had recovered from COVID-19. The material sequenced was PBMCs or T cells enriched from blood (not recorded which). This sequence joins TRBV7-2 and TRBJ1-2; 7 bases are a match to TRBD1. Here the CDR3 reads CASAVQGSRGYTF. CDR3 bases: TGTGCCAGCGCCGTACAGGGGTCGAGGGGCTACACCTTC.